The 24 T cell receptor beta chains below all came from one sample that was sequenced in a study of blood T cell repertoires in COVID-19. Assay: immunoSEQ multiplex PCR; the TCRdb copy retains only in-frame clones and omits some. The sample yields roughly 230,000 clones, around four fifths seen once. The sequenced sample was peripheral blood. Receptors were obtained from an older woman with active or convalescent COVID-19.

The V call is TRBV5-5, the J call TRBJ2-7, with unresolved D. The CDR3 is 13 amino acids. CDR1 is SGHKS and CDR2 is YYEKEE in the germline V gene (reference sequence). Trimming removed 1 base at V and 2 bases at J, with 7 bases between. CDR3 DNA: TGTGCCAGCAGCTTGCTACCCGCCTACGAGCAGTACGTC. Encoded protein: CASSLLPAYEQYV.

The chain recombines TRBV21-1 with TRBJ1-2; the table assigns TRBD1, which was not confirmed against the DNA. TRBV21-1 is a pseudogene locus. The length of the CDR3 is 13 residues. The CDR3 is CASSKASRRGYTF. CDR3 DNA: TGTGCCAGCAGCAAGGCCTCCAGGCGAGGCTACACCTTC.

The V call is TRBV2, the J call TRBJ2-2; TRBD2 is a possible D gene (6 bases). Trimming removed 0 bases at V and 4 bases at J, with 12 bases between. This CDR3 contains 16 residues. Germline assignment: CDR1 SNHLY and CDR2 FYNNEI. CDR3 nucleotide sequence: TGTGCCAGCAGTGAAGCGACGGGAGAGGTCACCGGGGAGCTGTTTTTT. Its translation: CASSEATGEVTGELFF.

This clone was observed many times. This chain uses TRBV19 with TRBJ1-5; D not certain. This CDR3 spans 12 amino acids. Germline assignment: CDR1 LNHDA and CDR2 SQIVND (reference sequence). V lost 3 bases, J lost 8 bases, and 8 bases lay in between. This chain's CDR3 is CASSIPREPQHF. The CDR3 bases are TGTGCCAGTAGTATTCCCCGGGAGCCCCAGCATTTT.

The chain is built from TRBV18 and TRBJ2-7; 15 bases line up with TRBD2. V was clipped by 3 bases and J by 0 bases; unmatched bases: 6. Per germline, CDR1 KGHSH and CDR2 LQKENI. The CDR3 is made up of 18 amino acids. The CDR3 DNA reads TGTGCCAGCTCACCCGTCGGACTAGCGGGAGGGAGCTCCTACGAGCAGTACTTC. Its protein product is CASSPVGLAGGSSYEQYF.

The rearrangement links TRBV5-6 to TRBJ2-5, with TRBD2 as a possible D gene (5 bases). The CDR3 extends over 14 amino acids. Germline CDR1 reads SGHDT; CDR2 reads YYEEEE. The V end lost 4 bases, the J end lost 2 bases, and 12 bases lay between the germline ends. The CDR3 coding sequence is TGTGCCAGCAGCCGTACTAGTAGTCAAGAGACCCAGTACTTC. Amino acid sequence: CASSRTSSQETQYF.

The chain joins TRBV15 to TRBJ2-5; 12 nucleotides agree with TRBD2. Looked up from germline, CDR1 is LNHNV and CDR2 is YYDKDF (reference sequence). The CDR3 is 17 residues long. The V segment lost 0 bases and the J segment 4 bases; nucleotides outside the gene matches: 6. CDR3 in amino acids: CATSRDWLAGGRETQYF. The CDR3 DNA reads TGTGCCACCAGCAGAGATTGGCTAGCGGGAGGGCGAGAGACCCAGTACTTC.

This clone came up a few times. The CDR3 is CASSLSAEGARGYTF. The CDR3 coding sequence is TGTGCCAGCAGTTTATCCGCCGAGGGGGCGCGAGGCTACACCTTC. This chain uses TRBV27 with TRBJ1-2, with 7 nucleotides matching TRBD1. The CDR3 is 15 amino acids. With 0 bases clipped from V and 8 bases from J, the junction kept 9 bases outside the gene matches. CDR1 and CDR2 (germline): MNHEY, SMNVEV (reference sequence).

V usage is TRBV5-4 and J usage is TRBJ1-1, with 9 bases matching TRBD1. The CDR3 is made up of 16 amino acids. Germline CDR1 SGHNT, CDR2 YYREEE (reference sequence). V gave up 4 bases and J gave up 4 bases; unmatched junction bases: 11. As DNA, the CDR3 is TGTGCCAGCAGCCCCACAGGGGGCTATCGCGGCACTGAAGCTTTCTTT. Amino acids: CASSPTGGYRGTEAFF. The variable domain in full, completed from reference TRBV5-4 and TRBJ1-1, reads ETGVTQSPTHLIKTRGQQVTLRCSSQSGHNTVSWYQQALGQGPQFIFQYYREEENGRGNFPPRFSGLQFPNYSSELNVNALELDDSALYLCASSPTGGYRGTEAFFGQGTRLTVV.

The rearrangement links TRBV2 to TRBJ1-5, with 8 positions matching TRBD1. V gave up 6 bases and J gave up 7 bases; unmatched junction bases: 11. Germline loops: CDR1 SNHLY, CDR2 FYNNEI. The CDR3 extends over 15 amino acids. This chain's CDR3 is CASRLGQVNSQPQHF. CDR3 in DNA: TGTGCCAGCAGGCTGGGACAGGTCAATTCCCAGCCCCAGCATTTT.

The rearrangement joins TRBV6-5 to TRBJ1-2; 9 bases line up with TRBD1. Germline CDR1 and CDR2: MNHEY and SVGAGI. V was pared by 2 bases and J by 4 bases, with 8 bases of the junction left unmatched. The CDR3 has 16 residues. The CDR3 loop is CASSYARGQGSYGYTF. In DNA form, the CDR3 reads TGTGCCAGCAGTTACGCGCGCGGACAGGGGAGCTATGGCTACACCTTC.

This chain links TRBV5-1 with TRBJ2-3, with TRBD2 matching 9 bases. From germline, CDR1 is SGHRS and CDR2 YFSETQ. Unmatched junction bases numbered 13, after V lost 7 bases and J lost 1 base. There are 17 residues in the CDR3. The CDR3 sequence: CASSRASGTTGTDTQYF. CDR3 DNA sequence: TGCGCCAGCTCTAGGGCTAGCGGGACAACGGGCACAGATACGCAGTATTTT.

V gene TRBV7-2 combines with J gene TRBJ1-2; the D gene is possibly TRBD1 (5 bases). Trimming shortened V by 3 bases and J by 6 bases, and 11 bases separated the two germline ends. Germline CDR1 is SGHTA and CDR2 is FQGNSA. The CDR3 has 13 residues. The CDR3 sequence is CASSLTEWDGYTF. DNA for the CDR3: TGTGCCAGCAGCTTGACAGAGTGGGATGGCTACACCTTC.

The chain employs TRBV5-1 and TRBJ1-5, with 9 positions matching TRBD1. CDR3 length: 14 amino acids. Germline V gene data show CDR1 as SGHRS and CDR2 as YFSETQ. V shed 3 bases and J 6 bases; nucleotides not matched to a gene: 4. The CDR3 reads CASSSGQGGQPQHF. CDR3 DNA: TGCGCCAGCAGCTCGGGACAGGGAGGTCAGCCCCAGCATTTT.

The genes are TRBV5-1 and TRBJ1-5, with a possible D match to TRBD1 (5 bases). CDR3 length: 17 amino acids. Trimming removed 0 bases from V and 3 bases from J, with 16 bases in between. Germline V gives CDR1 SGHRS, CDR2 YFSETQ. This chain's CDR3 is CASSLAPGVGVNQPQHF. The CDR3 nucleotides are TGCGCCAGCAGCTTGGCCCCGGGGGTTGGGGTCAATCAGCCCCAGCATTTT. The full variable domain, in which reference TRBV5-1 and TRBJ1-5 provide the parts outside the CDR3, is KAGVTQTPRYLIKTRGQQVTLSCSPISGHRSVSWYQQTPGQGLQFLFEYFSETQRNKGNFPGRFSGRQFSNSRSEMNVSTLELGDSALYLCASSLAPGVGVNQPQHFGDGTRLSIL.

The V call is TRBV15, the J call TRBJ2-3; 7 bases are shared with TRBD1. The CDR3 totals 16 residues. CDR1 LNHNV and CDR2 YYDKDF come from the germline V gene (reference sequence). With 2 bases clipped from V and 4 bases from J, the junction kept 9 bases outside the gene matches. The CDR3 region has the DNA TGTGCCACCAGCAGAAGACAGGGATCGGGTGCAGATACGCAGTATTTT. Protein sequence: CATSRRQGSGADTQYF.

The DNA for the CDR3 is TGTGCCAGCAGTGATCAAACGTGGGGACAACCCACTGAAGCTTTCTTT. Its translation is CASSDQTWGQPTEAFF. The V gene is TRBV6-1, the J gene TRBJ1-1; D is perhaps TRBD1 (6 bases). V lost 3 bases and J lost 4, with 18 bases in between. Germline values: CDR1 MNHNS, CDR2 SASEGT. The CDR3 covers 16 residues.

This clone has only one observation. The chain has TRBV12-3 or TRBV12-4 and TRBJ2-7; 7 nucleotides agree with TRBD1. CDR3 length: 13 amino acids. With V trimmed by 6 bases and J by 2 bases, 4 bases remained unmatched. The CDR3 region is CASSPGQPYEQYF. The CDR3 nucleotides are TGTGCCAGCAGCCCGGGACAGCCCTACGAGCAGTACTTC.

The chain is built from TRBV6-5 and TRBJ1-2; no reliable D call. The germline V gene encodes CDR1 MNHEY and CDR2 SVGAGI. The V end was cut by 5 bases, the J end by 7 bases, with 14 bases between. This CDR3 comprises 13 residues. The CDR3 region has the DNA TGTGCCAGCAGTCGGACCGCGGAGGGTGGCTACACCTTC. Translation: CASSRTAEGGYTF.

The chain combines TRBV7-8 with TRBJ2-1; 11 bases fit TRBD2. The CDR3 extends over 16 amino acids. CDR1 and CDR2 (germline): SGHVS, FQNEAQ. With 1 base clipped from V and 9 bases from J, the junction kept 8 bases outside the gene matches. The CDR3 DNA reads TGTGCCAGCAGCTTAGGGGTTCTAGCGGGAGGCGGTGAGCAGTTCTTC. Amino acids: CASSLGVLAGGGEQFF.

This sequence joins TRBV7-9 and TRBJ1-6; the D gene is possibly TRBD1 (6 bases). The length of the CDR3 is 14 residues. Germline CDR1 is SEHNR and CDR2 is FQNEAQ (reference sequence). Trimming pared 7 bases from V and 5 bases from J, leaving 12 bases between. The CDR3 protein is CASTPDSDNSPLHF. In DNA form, the CDR3 reads TGTGCCAGCACCCCGGACAGTGATAATTCACCCCTCCACTTT. Together with reference TRBV7-9 and TRBJ1-6, the CDR3 gives the full variable domain: DTGVSQNPRHKITKRGQNVTFRCDPISEHNRLYWYRQTLGQGPEFLTYFQNEAQLEKSRLLSDRFSAERPKGSFSTLEIQRTEQGDSAMYLCASTPDSDNSPLHFGNGTRLTVT.

The chain's CDR3 is CASSLPKSGLAGVEQFF. CDR3 DNA sequence: TGTGCCAGCAGCTTACCGAAATCGGGACTAGCGGGAGTCGAGCAGTTCTTC. The chain carries TRBV7-9 and TRBJ2-1; 14 bases are shared with TRBD2. CDR1 and CDR2 from the germline V gene are SEHNR and FQNEAQ (reference sequence). There are 17 residues in the CDR3. V lost 2 bases and J lost 10; bases outside the gene matches: 10.

The J gene is TRBJ2-5, the V gene TRBV18, with TRBD2 matching over 11 bases. Unmatched junction bases numbered 3, after V lost 6 bases and J lost 0 bases. Germline V gene data show CDR1 as KGHSH and CDR2 as LQKENI. CDR3 length: 15 amino acids. The CDR3 loop reads CASSWGLADQETQYF. The DNA of the CDR3 is TGTGCCAGCTCCTGGGGACTAGCGGACCAAGAGACCCAGTACTTC. The full variable domain, rest sourced from reference TRBV18 and TRBJ2-5, is NAGVMQNPRHLVRRRGQEARLRCSPMKGHSHVYWYRQLPEEGLKFMVYLQKENIIDESGMPKERFSAEFPKEGPSILRIQQVVRGDSAAYFCASSWGLADQETQYFGPGTRLLVL.

V usage is TRBV3-1 (or the pseudogene TRBV3-2) and J usage is TRBJ2-2; 12 positions agree with TRBD2. V shed 2 bases, J shed 4 bases, and the junction held 5 bases outside the gene matches. The CDR3 consists of 17 residues. CDR1 and CDR2 from the germline V gene are LGHDT and YNNKEL (reference sequence). CDR3 nucleotide sequence: TGTGCCAGCAGCCAACCCCTAGCGGGGGGGTTCACCGGGGAGCTGTTTTTT. It codes for CASSQPLAGGFTGELFF.